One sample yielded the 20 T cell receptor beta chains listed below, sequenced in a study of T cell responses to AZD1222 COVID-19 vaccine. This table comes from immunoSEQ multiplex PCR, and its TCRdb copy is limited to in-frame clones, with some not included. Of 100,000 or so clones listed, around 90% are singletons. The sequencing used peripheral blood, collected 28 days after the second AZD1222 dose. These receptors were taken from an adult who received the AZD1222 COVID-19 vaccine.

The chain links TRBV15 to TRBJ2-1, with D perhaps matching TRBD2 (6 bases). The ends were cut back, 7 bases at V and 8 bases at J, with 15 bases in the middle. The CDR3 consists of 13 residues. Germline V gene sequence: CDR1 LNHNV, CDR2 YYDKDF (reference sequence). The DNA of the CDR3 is TGTGCCACCACTCTTCGGGGACTTCATGAGCAGTTCTTC. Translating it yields CATTLRGLHEQFF.

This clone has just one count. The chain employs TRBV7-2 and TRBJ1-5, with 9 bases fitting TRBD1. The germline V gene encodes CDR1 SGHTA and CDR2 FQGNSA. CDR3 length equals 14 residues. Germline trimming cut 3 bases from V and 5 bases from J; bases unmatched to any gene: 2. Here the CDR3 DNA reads TGTGCCAGCAGCTTGACAGGGGGAGATCAGCCCCAGCATTTT. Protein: CASSLTGGDQPQHF.

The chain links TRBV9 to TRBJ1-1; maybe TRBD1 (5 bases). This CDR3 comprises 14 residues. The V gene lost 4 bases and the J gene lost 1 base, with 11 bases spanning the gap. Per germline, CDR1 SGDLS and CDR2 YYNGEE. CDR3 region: CASSSRQTNTEAFF. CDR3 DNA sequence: TGTGCCAGCAGCTCTAGACAGACGAACACTGAAGCTTTCTTT.

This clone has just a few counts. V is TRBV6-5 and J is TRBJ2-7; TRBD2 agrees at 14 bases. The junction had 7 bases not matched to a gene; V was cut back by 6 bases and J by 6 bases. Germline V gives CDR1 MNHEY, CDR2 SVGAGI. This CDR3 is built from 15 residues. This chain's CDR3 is CASSDGLAGGVEQYF. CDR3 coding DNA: TGTGCCAGCAGCGACGGACTAGCGGGAGGCGTCGAGCAGTACTTC.

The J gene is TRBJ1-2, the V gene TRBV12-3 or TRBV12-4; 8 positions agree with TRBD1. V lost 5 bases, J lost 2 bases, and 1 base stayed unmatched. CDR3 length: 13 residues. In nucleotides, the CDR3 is TGTGCCAGCAGTCGACAGGGGAACTATGGCTACACCTTC. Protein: CASSRQGNYGYTF.

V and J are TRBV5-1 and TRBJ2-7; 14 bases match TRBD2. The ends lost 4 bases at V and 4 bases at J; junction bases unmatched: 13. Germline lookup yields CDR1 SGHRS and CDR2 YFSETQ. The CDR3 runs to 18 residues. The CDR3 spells CASSPGTSGRKDEYEQYF. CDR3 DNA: TGCGCCAGCAGCCCCGGGACTAGCGGGAGAAAGGATGAATACGAGCAGTACTTC.

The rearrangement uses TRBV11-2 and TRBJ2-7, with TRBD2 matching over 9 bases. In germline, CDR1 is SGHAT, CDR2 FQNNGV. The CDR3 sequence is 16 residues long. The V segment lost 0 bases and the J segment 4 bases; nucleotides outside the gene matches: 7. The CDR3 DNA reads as TGTGCCAGCAGCTTAGATCTCGCTAGCGGGAAATACGAGCAGTACTTC. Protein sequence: CASSLDLASGKYEQYF.

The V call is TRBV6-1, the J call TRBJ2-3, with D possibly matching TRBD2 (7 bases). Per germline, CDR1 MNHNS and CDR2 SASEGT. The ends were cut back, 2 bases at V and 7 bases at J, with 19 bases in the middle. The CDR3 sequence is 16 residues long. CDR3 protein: CASSERGGAAVNTQYF. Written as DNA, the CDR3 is TGTGCCAGCAGTGAACGAGGGGGGGCCGCCGTCAATACGCAGTATTTT.

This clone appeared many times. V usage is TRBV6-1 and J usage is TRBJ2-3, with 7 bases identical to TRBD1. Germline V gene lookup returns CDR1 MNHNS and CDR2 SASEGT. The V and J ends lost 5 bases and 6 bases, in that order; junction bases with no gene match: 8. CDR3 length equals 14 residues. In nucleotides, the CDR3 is TGTGCCAGCAGTACCCGACAGGGAAGGGATACGCAGTATTTT. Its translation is CASSTRQGRDTQYF.

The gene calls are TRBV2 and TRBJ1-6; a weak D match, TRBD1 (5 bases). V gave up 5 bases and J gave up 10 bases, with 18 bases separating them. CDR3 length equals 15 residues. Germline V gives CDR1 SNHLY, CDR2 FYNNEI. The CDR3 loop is CASSRDQGSGSPLHF. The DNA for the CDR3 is TGTGCCAGCAGTCGGGACCAGGGAAGCGGATCACCCCTCCACTTT.

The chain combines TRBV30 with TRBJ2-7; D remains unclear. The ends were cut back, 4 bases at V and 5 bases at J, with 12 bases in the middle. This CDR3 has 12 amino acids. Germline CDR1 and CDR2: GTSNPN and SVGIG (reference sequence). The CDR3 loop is CAWNRIAHEQYF. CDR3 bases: TGTGCCTGGAATAGGATAGCACACGAGCAGTACTTC.

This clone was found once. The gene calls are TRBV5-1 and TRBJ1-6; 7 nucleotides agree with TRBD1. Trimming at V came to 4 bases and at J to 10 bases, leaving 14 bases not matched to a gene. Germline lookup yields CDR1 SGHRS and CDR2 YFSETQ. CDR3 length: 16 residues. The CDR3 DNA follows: TGCGCCAGCAGCCCACTTCTAGGACAGGATGGATCACCCCTCCACTTT. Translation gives CASSPLLGQDGSPLHF. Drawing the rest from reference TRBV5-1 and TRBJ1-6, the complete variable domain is KAGVTQTPRYLIKTRGQQVTLSCSPISGHRSVSWYQQTPGQGLQFLFEYFSETQRNKGNFPGRFSGRQFSNSRSEMNVSTLELGDSALYLCASSPLLGQDGSPLHFGNGTRLTVT.

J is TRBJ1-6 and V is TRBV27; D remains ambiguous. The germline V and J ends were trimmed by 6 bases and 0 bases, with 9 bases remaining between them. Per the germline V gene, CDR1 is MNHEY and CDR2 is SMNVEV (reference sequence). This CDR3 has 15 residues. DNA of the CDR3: TGTGCCAGCAGGATGAAGGACTCCTATAATTCACCCCTCCACTTT. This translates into CASRMKDSYNSPLHF.

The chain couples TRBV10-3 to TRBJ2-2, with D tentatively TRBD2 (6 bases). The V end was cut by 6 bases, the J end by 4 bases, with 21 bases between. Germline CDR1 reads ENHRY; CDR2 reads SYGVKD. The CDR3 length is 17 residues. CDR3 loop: CAISPNREGAGTGELFF. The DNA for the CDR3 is TGTGCCATCAGCCCAAATCGAGAGGGAGCGGGCACCGGGGAGCTGTTTTTT.

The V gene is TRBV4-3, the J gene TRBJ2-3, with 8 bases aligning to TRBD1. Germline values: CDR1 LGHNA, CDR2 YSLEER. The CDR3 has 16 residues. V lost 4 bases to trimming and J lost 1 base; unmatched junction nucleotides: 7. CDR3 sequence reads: CASSLGTGSGTDTQYF. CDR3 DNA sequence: TGCGCCAGCAGCCTCGGGACAGGCAGCGGCACAGATACGCAGTATTTT.

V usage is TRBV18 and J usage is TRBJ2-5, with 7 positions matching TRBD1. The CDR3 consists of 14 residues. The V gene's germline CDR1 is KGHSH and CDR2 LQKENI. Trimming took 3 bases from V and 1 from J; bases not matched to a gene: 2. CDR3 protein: CASSPTGSQETQYF. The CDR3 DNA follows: TGTGCCAGCTCACCGACAGGGTCCCAAGAGACCCAGTACTTC.

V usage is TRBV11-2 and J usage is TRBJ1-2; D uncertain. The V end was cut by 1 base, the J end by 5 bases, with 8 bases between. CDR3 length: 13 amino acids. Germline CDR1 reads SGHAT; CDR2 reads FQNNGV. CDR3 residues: CASSLAIQYGYTF. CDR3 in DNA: TGTGCCAGCAGCTTAGCAATCCAGTATGGCTACACCTTC.

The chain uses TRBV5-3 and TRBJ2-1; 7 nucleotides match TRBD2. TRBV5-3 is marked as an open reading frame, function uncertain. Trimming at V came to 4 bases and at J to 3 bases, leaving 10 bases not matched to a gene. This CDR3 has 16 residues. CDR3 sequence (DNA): TGTGCCAGAAGCGAGTTGCGGGAGAATAGCTACAATGAGCAGTTCTTC. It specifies CARSELRENSYNEQFF.

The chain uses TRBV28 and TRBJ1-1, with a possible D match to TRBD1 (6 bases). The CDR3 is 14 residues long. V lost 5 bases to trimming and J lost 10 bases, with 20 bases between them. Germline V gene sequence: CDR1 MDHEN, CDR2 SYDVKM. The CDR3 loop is CASSPDSPRSGAFF. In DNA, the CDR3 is TGTGCCAGCAGTCCGGACAGTCCTCGATCGGGAGCTTTCTTT.

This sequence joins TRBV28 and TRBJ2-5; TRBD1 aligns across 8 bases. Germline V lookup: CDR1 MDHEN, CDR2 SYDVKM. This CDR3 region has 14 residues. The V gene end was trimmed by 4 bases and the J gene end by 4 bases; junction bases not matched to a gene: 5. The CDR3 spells CASSSADRGETQYF. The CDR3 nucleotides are TGTGCCAGCAGTTCCGCCGACAGGGGAGAGACCCAGTACTTC. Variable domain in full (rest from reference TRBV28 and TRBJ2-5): DVKVTQSSRYLVKRTGEKVFLECVQDMDHENMFWYRQDPGLGLRLIYFSYDVKMKEKGDIPEGYSVSREKKERFSLILESASTNQTSMYLCASSSADRGETQYFGPGTRLLVL.